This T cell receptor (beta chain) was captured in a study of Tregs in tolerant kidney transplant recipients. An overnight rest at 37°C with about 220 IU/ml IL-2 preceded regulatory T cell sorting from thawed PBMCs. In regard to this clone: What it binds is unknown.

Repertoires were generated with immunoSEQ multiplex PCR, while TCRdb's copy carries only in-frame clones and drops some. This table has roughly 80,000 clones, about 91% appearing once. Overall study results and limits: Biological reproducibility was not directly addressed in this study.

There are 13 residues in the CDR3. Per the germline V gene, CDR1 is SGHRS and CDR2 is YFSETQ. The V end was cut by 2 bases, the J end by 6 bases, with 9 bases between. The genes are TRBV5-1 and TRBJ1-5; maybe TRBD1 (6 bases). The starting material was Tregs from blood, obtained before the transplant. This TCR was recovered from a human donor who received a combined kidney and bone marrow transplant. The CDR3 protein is CASSLGGIQPQHF. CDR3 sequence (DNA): TGCGCCAGCAGCTTAGGGGGGATTCAGCCCCAGCATTTT.